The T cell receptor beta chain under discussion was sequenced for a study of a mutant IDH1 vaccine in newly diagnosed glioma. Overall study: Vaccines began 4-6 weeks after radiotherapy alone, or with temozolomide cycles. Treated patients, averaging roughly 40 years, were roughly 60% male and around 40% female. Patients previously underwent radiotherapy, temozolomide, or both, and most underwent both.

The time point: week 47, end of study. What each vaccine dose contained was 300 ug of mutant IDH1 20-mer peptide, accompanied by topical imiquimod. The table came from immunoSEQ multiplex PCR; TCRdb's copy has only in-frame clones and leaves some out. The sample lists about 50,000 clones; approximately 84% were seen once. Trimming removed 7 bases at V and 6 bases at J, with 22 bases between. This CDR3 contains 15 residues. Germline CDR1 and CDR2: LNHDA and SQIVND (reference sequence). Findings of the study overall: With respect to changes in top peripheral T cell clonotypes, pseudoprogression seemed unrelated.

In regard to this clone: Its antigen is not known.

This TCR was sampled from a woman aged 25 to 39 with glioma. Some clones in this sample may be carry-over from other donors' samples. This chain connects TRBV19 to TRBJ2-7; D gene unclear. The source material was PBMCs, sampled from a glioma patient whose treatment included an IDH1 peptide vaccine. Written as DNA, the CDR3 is TGTGCCAGTACCTATGGGGTAGACCCCGATGCCGAGCAGTACTTC. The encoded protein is CASTYGVDPDAEQYF. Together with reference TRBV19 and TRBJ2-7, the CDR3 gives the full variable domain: DGGITQSPKYLFRKEGQNVTLSCEQNLNHDAMYWYRQDPGQGLRLIYYSQIVNDFQKGDIAEGYSVSREKKESFPLTVTSAQKNPTAFYLCASTYGVDPDAEQYFGPGTRLTVT.